The entry that follows covers one TCR beta chain sequence. Its antigen remains unidentified. The data were obtained in a study of Ad26.COV2.S vaccination and SARS-CoV-2 variants. Points from the study as a whole: The TCR breadth and depth analyses may have understated or missed part of the total T cell responses.

Only in-frame clones appear in the TCRdb table, and some are missing; sequencing was by immunoSEQ multiplex PCR. The sample includes 360,000 or so clones, approximately 90% of them seen just once. Indicated treatment: about 20 received Ad26.COV2.S at low or high dose, single or two shots; 5 received placebo; per-sample allocation not given. Day 63 after the first vaccine or placebo injection was the time point for sampling. The CDR3 runs 14 residues. CDR1 SGHTA and CDR2 FQGNSA come from the germline V gene. The V segment lost 4 bases and the J segment 0 bases; nucleotides outside the gene matches: 1.

Sequenced material: peripheral blood, taken in a trial of Ad26.COV2.S vaccine versus placebo. This clonotype was sampled from a person aged 18-60 years who received the Ad26.COV2.S COVID-19 vaccine or a placebo. V and J are TRBV7-2 and TRBJ1-1; the match to TRBD1 covers 8 bases. The CDR3 DNA reads as TGTGCCAGCAGCTCGGACAGGGTGAACACTGAAGCTTTCTTT. It codes for CASSSDRVNTEAFF. Filled out from reference TRBV7-2 and TRBJ1-1, the complete variable domain reads GAGVSQSPSNKVTEKGKDVELRCDPISGHTALYWYRQSLGQGLEFLIYFQGNSAPDKSGLPSDRFSAERTGGSVSTLTIQRTQQEDSAVYLCASSSDRVNTEAFFGQGTRLTVV.